This T cell receptor beta chain derives from a study of T cells in localized non-small cell lung cancer. The data were produced by immunoSEQ multiplex PCR, yet TCRdb's version contains in-frame clones alone and is incomplete. Of about 72,000 clones detected, 70% to 90% appear once; the ten largest clones hold roughly 14%. This specimen was peripheral blood, taken before any cancer treatment. The receptor was derived from a female donor aged 60 or older with stage I lung adenocarcinoma.

This CDR3 reads CASSPGLADHNEQFF. CDR3 bases: TGTGCCAGCAGTCCGGGACTAGCGGACCACAATGAGCAGTTCTTC. The V and J genes are TRBV6-5 and TRBJ2-1; TRBD2 aligns across 11 bases. The V gene end was trimmed by 5 bases and the J gene end by 5 bases; junction bases not matched to a gene: 5. The CDR3 consists of 15 residues. The germline V gene encodes CDR1 MNHEY and CDR2 SVGAGI.